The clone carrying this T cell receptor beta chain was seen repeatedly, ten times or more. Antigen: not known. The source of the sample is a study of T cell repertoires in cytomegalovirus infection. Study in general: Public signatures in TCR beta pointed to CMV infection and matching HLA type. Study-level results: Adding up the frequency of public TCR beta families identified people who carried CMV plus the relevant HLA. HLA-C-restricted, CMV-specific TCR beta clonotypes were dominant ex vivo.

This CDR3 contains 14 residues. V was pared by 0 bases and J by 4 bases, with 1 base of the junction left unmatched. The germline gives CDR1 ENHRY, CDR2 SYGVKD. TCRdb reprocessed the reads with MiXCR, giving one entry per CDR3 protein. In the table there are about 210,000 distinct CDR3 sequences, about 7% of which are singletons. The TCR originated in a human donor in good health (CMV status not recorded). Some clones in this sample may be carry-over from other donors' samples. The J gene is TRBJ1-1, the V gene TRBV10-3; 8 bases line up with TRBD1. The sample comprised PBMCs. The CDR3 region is CAISESQGVTEAFF. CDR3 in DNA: TGTGCCATCAGTGAGTCACAGGGGGTCACTGAAGCTTTCTTT.